This passage covers 29 T cell receptor beta chains from one sample sequenced in a study of blood T cell repertoires in COVID-19. TCRdb's copy holds only in-frame clones and misses some; the assay was immunoSEQ multiplex PCR. The sample consists of 250,000 to 350,000 clones, 92% of them appearing once. Sequenced: PBMCs or T cells enriched from blood (not recorded which). The receptor source for this set is a woman in her twenties or thirties who had recovered from COVID-19.

Only a few counts were recorded for this clone. The chain is built from TRBV7-9 and TRBJ2-1, with TRBD1 identical over 8 bases. CDR3 length: 17 residues. Germline assignment: CDR1 SEHNR and CDR2 FQNEAQ (reference sequence). V was clipped by 2 bases and J by 1 base; unmatched bases: 7. The CDR3 bases are TGTGCCAGCAGCTTACAGGGGGCGGGAAGGTCCTACAATGAGCAGTTCTTC. This encodes CASSLQGAGRSYNEQFF.

V is TRBV28 and J is TRBJ1-1; TRBD1 matches 9 bases. The germline CDR1 and CDR2 sequences are MDHEN and SYDVKM. J lost 2 bases, V lost 5 bases, and 9 bases had no gene match. The CDR3 is 16 residues long. CDR3: CASSTTGQGFNTEAFF. The CDR3 nucleotides read TGTGCCAGCAGTACTACGGGACAGGGATTCAACACTGAAGCTTTCTTT.

The genes are TRBV6-5 and TRBJ1-2; D perhaps matches TRBD1 (5 bases). The germline gives CDR1 MNHEY, CDR2 SVGAGI. Trimming stripped 4 bases from V and 3 bases from J, with 9 bases between. This CDR3 is built from 13 residues. The CDR3 bases are TGTGCCAGCAGTTTCGGACAAGACTATGGCTACACCTTC. It is translated as CASSFGQDYGYTF.

The V and J genes are TRBV4-1 and TRBJ1-2; D uncertain. The V end was cut by 0 bases, the J end by 5 bases, with 10 bases between. The length of the CDR3 is 14 residues. CDR1 is MGHRA, CDR2 YSYEKL, per germline. This chain's CDR3 is CASSQDAEKYGYTF. The CDR3 nucleotides are TGCGCCAGCAGCCAAGACGCGGAAAAGTATGGCTACACCTTC.

V usage is TRBV5-1 and J usage is TRBJ2-4; D unclear. The CDR3 loop spans 15 amino acids. CDR1 and CDR2 (germline): SGHRS, YFSETQ. V was shortened by 4 bases and J by 2 bases, with 13 bases between the two germline ends. CDR3 region: CASSLVAGSKNIQYF. The CDR3 DNA reads as TGCGCCAGCAGCCTCGTCGCCGGGTCCAAAAACATTCAGTACTTC.

Written as DNA, the CDR3 is TGCGCCAGCAGCCAAGGGAGCGTAGCGGGGGGGAATAATGAGCAGTTCTTC. Translating gives CASSQGSVAGGNNEQFF. The chain couples TRBV4-1 to TRBJ2-1, with TRBD2 identical over 11 bases. The CDR3 totals 17 residues. V shed 1 base and J 7 bases; nucleotides not matched to a gene: 9. Germline V gene data show CDR1 as MGHRA and CDR2 as YSYEKL.

The V call is TRBV18, the J call TRBJ1-6; D unclear. Trimming removed 2 bases at V and 6 bases at J, with 11 bases between. This CDR3 has 15 amino acids. Germline lookup yields CDR1 KGHSH and CDR2 LQKENI. CDR3 residues: CASSPSPGSNSPLHF. The CDR3 DNA follows: TGTGCCAGCTCACCATCCCCAGGATCTAATTCACCCCTCCACTTT.

The chain recombines TRBV28 with TRBJ2-1, with 14 bases lining up with TRBD2. This CDR3 has 17 amino acids. CDR1 is MDHEN and CDR2 is SYDVKM in the germline V gene. With V trimmed by 6 bases and J by 3 bases, 7 bases remained unmatched. The DNA of the CDR3 is TGTGCCAGCAGGAGGACTAGCGGGGGGCTGTACTACAATGAGCAGTTCTTC. It codes for CASRRTSGGLYYNEQFF.

The chain joins TRBV7-9 to TRBJ2-1; D gene ambiguous. Germline-derived CDR1 and CDR2 are SEHNR and FQNEAQ (reference sequence). The CDR3 runs 14 residues. V gave up 10 bases and J gave up 0 bases, with 13 bases separating them. CDR3 nucleotides: TGTGCCACCAAGTCGGGTACCTCCTACAATGAGCAGTTCTTC. Its translation: CATKSGTSYNEQFF.

CDR3 in amino acids: CASSPASGVQPQHF. For the CDR3, the DNA is TGTGCCAGCTCACCTGCCAGCGGGGTCCAGCCCCAGCATTTT. The rearrangement joins TRBV18 to TRBJ1-5; no clear D. The CDR3 spans 14 residues. The germline CDR1 and CDR2 sequences are KGHSH and LQKENI. Trimming stripped 3 bases from V and 7 bases from J, with 13 bases between.

The chain combines TRBV19 with TRBJ2-1; the match to TRBD2 covers 10 bases. CDR1 and CDR2 (germline): LNHDA, SQIVND (reference sequence). Trimming removed 7 bases from V and 8 bases from J; junction bases left unmatched: 8. The CDR3 spans 14 residues. Here the CDR3 reads CASKSGRATYEQFF. In DNA form, the CDR3 reads TGTGCCAGTAAGAGCGGGAGGGCCACTTATGAGCAGTTCTTC.

The chain combines TRBV3-1 (or the pseudogene TRBV3-2) with TRBJ1-4; perhaps TRBD1 as D (6 bases). V shed 4 bases and J shed 3 bases, with 9 bases lying between them. The germline V gene encodes CDR1 LGHDT and CDR2 YNNKEL (reference sequence). The CDR3 is made up of 14 amino acids. The CDR3 is CASSLGTPNEKLFF. In DNA form, the CDR3 reads TGTGCCAGCAGCCTAGGGACACCTAATGAAAAACTGTTTTTT.

The rearrangement joins TRBV28 to TRBJ2-7, with 9 bases identical to TRBD1. Germline V gene data show CDR1 as MDHEN and CDR2 as SYDVKM. CDR3 length: 12 residues. V trimming: 10 bases; J trimming: 6 bases; junction bases outside the gene matches: 7. For the CDR3, the DNA is TGTGCCACCGATGGACAGGGGTCCGAGCAGTACTTC. Protein product: CATDGQGSEQYF.

The chain uses TRBV5-1 and TRBJ1-2; TRBD1 matches 7 bases. CDR1 is SGHRS, CDR2 YFSETQ, per germline. This CDR3 has 13 residues. Unmatched junction bases numbered 7, after V lost 4 bases and J lost 7 bases. CDR3 nucleotide sequence: TGCGCCAGCAGCAGCGGACAGGCGGGTGGCTACACCTTC. This codes for CASSSGQAGGYTF. Variable domain in full (rest from reference TRBV5-1 and TRBJ1-2): KAGVTQTPRYLIKTRGQQVTLSCSPISGHRSVSWYQQTPGQGLQFLFEYFSETQRNKGNFPGRFSGRQFSNSRSEMNVSTLELGDSALYLCASSSGQAGGYTFGSGTRLTVV.

This chain joins TRBV9 and TRBJ1-2; the D gene is possibly TRBD1 (5 bases). Germline-derived CDR1 and CDR2 are SGDLS and YYNGEE. CDR3 size: 16 residues. V gave up 2 bases and J gave up 0 bases, with 14 bases separating them. CDR3 sequence reads: CASSVSMTAANYGYTF. The DNA of the CDR3 is TGTGCCAGCAGCGTGTCCATGACAGCTGCTAACTATGGCTACACCTTC. Using reference TRBV9 and TRBJ1-2 for the parts outside the CDR3, the full variable domain is DSGVTQTPKHLITATGQRVTLRCSPRSGDLSVYWYQQSLDQGLQFLIQYYNGEERAKGNILERFSAQQFPDLHSELNLSSLELGDSALYFCASSVSMTAANYGYTFGSGTRLTVV.

This clone was seen a handful of times. The chain links TRBV6-5 to TRBJ2-2, with D possibly TRBD1 on 6 matching bases. Per germline, CDR1 MNHEY and CDR2 SVGAGI. This CDR3 spans 13 amino acids. Trimming left V 5 bases short and J 4 bases short, with 8 bases between. The chain's CDR3 is CASSRTVTGELFF. The CDR3 DNA is TGTGCCAGCAGTCGGACAGTCACCGGGGAGCTGTTTTTT.

The genes are TRBV21-1 and TRBJ1-2; the D segment call TRBD1 is taken from the table without a DNA check. TRBV21-1 is given as a pseudogene. This CDR3 comprises 17 residues. Here the CDR3 DNA reads TGTGCCAGCAGCAAAGAGTGGGGGGCAGGGGGTAACTATGGCTACACCTTC. It translates to CASSKEWGAGGNYGYTF.

V gene TRBV9 combines with J gene TRBJ2-3, with 8 bases lining up with TRBD2. The germline V gene has CDR1 SGDLS and CDR2 YYNGEE. Trimming cost V 4 bases and J 5 bases; bases outside gene matches: 9. The CDR3 length is 15 residues. CDR3 DNA sequence: TGTGCCAGCAGCCTAAGACCGGGGGGGCGAGATACGCAGTATTTT. Its protein is CASSLRPGGRDTQYF.

J is TRBJ2-2 and V is TRBV6-1; TRBD2 matches 9 bases. Germline CDR1 is MNHNS and CDR2 is SASEGT. V dropped 3 bases and J dropped 0; count of bases not matched to a gene: 2. This CDR3 is 16 amino acids long. CDR3 sequence: CASSEGLASNTGELFF. CDR3 sequence (DNA): TGTGCCAGCAGTGAGGGACTAGCATCGAACACCGGGGAGCTGTTTTTT.

The V call is TRBV5-1, the J call TRBJ2-1; TRBD1 agrees at 11 bases. The CDR3 is 15 amino acids. After removal of 1 base from V and 6 bases from J, the junction contained 3 bases not matched to a gene. CDR1 and CDR2 (germline): SGHRS, YFSETQ. The CDR3 nucleotides read TGCGCCAGCAGCTTGACCGGACAGGGGGCCAATGAGCAGTTCTTC. It specifies CASSLTGQGANEQFF. Combining the CDR3 with reference TRBV5-1 and TRBJ2-1 gives the whole variable domain KAGVTQTPRYLIKTRGQQVTLSCSPISGHRSVSWYQQTPGQGLQFLFEYFSETQRNKGNFPGRFSGRQFSNSRSEMNVSTLELGDSALYLCASSLTGQGANEQFFGPGTRLTVL.

This clone has just one count. This chain links TRBV24-1 with TRBJ2-1, with 9 bases fitting TRBD2. V was clipped by 12 bases and J by 9 bases; unmatched bases: 8. Germline V lookup: CDR1 KGHDR, CDR2 SFDVKD. The length of the CDR3 is 12 residues. The CDR3 DNA follows: TGTGCCGCCGGGACTAGCCGTCTTGAGCAGTTCTTC. This translates into CAAGTSRLEQFF.

V is TRBV10-3 and J is TRBJ2-2; TRBD2 agrees at 12 bases. This CDR3 has 15 residues. Germline lookup yields CDR1 ENHRY and CDR2 SYGVKD. Losses at the gene ends were 6 bases for V and 3 bases for J; bases not matched to a gene: 2. The CDR3 nucleotides read TGTGCCATCAGCCGACTAGCGGGGGACACCGGGGAGCTGTTTTTT. Protein product: CAISRLAGDTGELFF.

This clone was seen once. The chain joins TRBV9 to TRBJ1-5; the D is unclear. The germline V gene encodes CDR1 SGDLS and CDR2 YYNGEE. Trimming removed 0 bases from V and 7 bases from J, with 8 bases in between. The CDR3 extends over 13 amino acids. The CDR3 nucleotides read TGTGCCAGCAGCGTAGAGGGAGGGCAGCCCCAGCATTTT. Translated: CASSVEGGQPQHF.

The rearrangement links TRBV7-2 to TRBJ1-5; 7 positions agree with TRBD1. The CDR3 length is 14 residues. With V trimmed by 3 bases and J by 7 bases, 6 bases remained unmatched. Germline lookup yields CDR1 SGHTA and CDR2 FQGNSA. Here the CDR3 DNA reads TGTGCCAGCAGCTTTGACAGGGTCGGGCAGCCCCAGCATTTT. Protein sequence: CASSFDRVGQPQHF.

CDR3 region: CASLAGGAYNEQFF. DNA of the CDR3: TGTGCCAGCCTAGCGGGGGGCGCCTACAATGAGCAGTTCTTC. This sequence joins TRBV6-5 and TRBJ2-1; TRBD2 matches at 11 bases. The V segment lost 8 bases and the J segment 2 bases; nucleotides outside the gene matches: 2. Germline CDR1 MNHEY, CDR2 SVGAGI. This CDR3 is built from 14 residues.

J is TRBJ2-7 and V is TRBV7-9; D is possibly TRBD2 (6 bases). V lost 3 bases and J lost 7, with 13 bases in between. Germline V CDR1 and CDR2: SEHNR, FQNEAQ (reference sequence). This CDR3 is 13 amino acids long. The DNA of the CDR3 is TGTGCCAGCAGCTTCGGGGGAACTGGGGAGCAGTACTTC. It encodes CASSFGGTGEQYF.

This chain joins TRBV2 and TRBJ2-3; 11 bases align to TRBD1. Trimming took 6 bases from V and 2 from J; bases not matched to a gene: 4. Germline V lookup: CDR1 SNHLY, CDR2 FYNNEI. CDR3 length: 15 amino acids. CDR3 coding DNA: TGTGCCAGCAGCGGACAGGGGGCTTTCACAGATACGCAGTATTTT. Protein product: CASSGQGAFTDTQYF.

V is TRBV5-1 and J is TRBJ1-4; no definite D call. Germline V gene lookup returns CDR1 SGHRS and CDR2 YFSETQ. This CDR3 spans 14 amino acids. Trimming left V 5 bases short and J 8 bases short, with 16 bases between. CDR3 protein: CASRLDAWSEKLFF. The DNA of the CDR3 is TGCGCCAGCAGACTGGATGCATGGAGCGAAAAACTGTTTTTT.

The rearrangement joins TRBV9 to TRBJ1-4; D unresolved. Germline assignment: CDR1 SGDLS and CDR2 YYNGEE. The CDR3 totals 17 residues. V lost 4 bases and J lost 0, with 16 bases in between. The CDR3 loop reads CASSSRGRLATNEKLFF. CDR3 bases: TGTGCCAGCAGCAGCCGAGGGAGGCTTGCAACTAATGAAAAACTGTTTTTT.